One and the same sample provided the 13 T cell receptor beta chains below, sequenced in a study of blood T cell repertoires in COVID-19. Using immunoSEQ multiplex PCR, the repertoire was profiled, and TCRdb retains in-frame clones only, with some absent. The sample has about 410,000 clones, approximately 90% seen once. Source material: peripheral blood. Receptors originate from a woman in her twenties or thirties with active or convalescent COVID-19.

The chain uses TRBV19 and TRBJ1-2; possibly TRBD1 for D (5 bases). Germline values: CDR1 LNHDA, CDR2 SQIVND (reference sequence). V lost 7 bases and J lost 5, with 17 bases in between. The CDR3 length is 14 residues. The CDR3 here is CASTWLGEEYGYTF. For the CDR3, the DNA is TGTGCCAGTACCTGGCTGGGGGAGGAGTATGGCTACACCTTC.

This sequence joins TRBV19 and TRBJ1-2, with no clear D. Deletions cut 5 bases from V and 4 bases from J, with 11 bases between. The CDR3 totals 13 residues. Germline V CDR1 and CDR2: LNHDA, SQIVND (reference sequence). The CDR3 protein is CASSHGQTYGYTF. CDR3 sequence (DNA): TGTGCCAGTAGTCATGGGCAGACCTATGGCTACACCTTC.

V and J are TRBV9 and TRBJ1-6; D gene uncertain. The V gene lost 0 bases and the J gene lost 5 bases, with 9 bases spanning the gap. CDR3 length: 15 residues. From germline, CDR1 is SGDLS and CDR2 YYNGEE. Here the CDR3 DNA reads TGTGCCAGCAGCGTAGGTGGACTTAATAATTCACCCCTCCACTTT. This translates into CASSVGGLNNSPLHF.

The chain combines TRBV7-2 with TRBJ1-5; D not resolved. V gave up 2 bases and J gave up 0 bases, with 5 bases separating them. Germline V gene data show CDR1 as SGHTA and CDR2 as FQGNSA. This CDR3 spans 14 amino acids. This CDR3 reads CASSLYLSNQPQHF. In DNA, the CDR3 is TGTGCCAGCAGCTTATATCTTAGCAATCAGCCCCAGCATTTT.

CDR3 in amino acids: CASSPGQGSANYGYTF. DNA for the CDR3: TGCGCCAGCAGCCCTGGACAGGGGTCAGCTAACTATGGCTACACCTTC. The chain couples TRBV5-1 to TRBJ1-2; 9 bases align to TRBD1. Germline V gives CDR1 SGHRS, CDR2 YFSETQ. The CDR3 is 16 amino acids. J was trimmed by 0 bases and V by 4 bases; bases with no gene match: 7.

This clone was seen a handful of times. The chain joins TRBV6-4 to TRBJ1-1, with 7 bases that match TRBD1. Germline V gene lookup returns CDR1 MRHNA and CDR2 SNTAGT. V shed 2 bases and J 8 bases; nucleotides not matched to a gene: 8. The CDR3 consists of 14 residues. In DNA form, the CDR3 reads TGTGCCAGCAGTGACGCCGGGACAGCAGGGGAAGCTTTCTTT. It translates to CASSDAGTAGEAFF.

The V call is TRBV6-5, the J call TRBJ1-1; D is perhaps TRBD1 (6 bases). This CDR3 has 14 residues. The germline V and J ends were trimmed by 5 bases and 1 base, with 11 bases remaining between them. CDR1 and CDR2 from the germline V gene are MNHEY and SVGAGI. Here the CDR3 reads CASSKGHQNTEAFF. CDR3 in DNA: TGTGCCAGCAGTAAGGGACATCAGAACACTGAAGCTTTCTTT.

CDR3 in DNA: TGTGCCAGCGAAGGTGGACAGGGATATGGCTACACCTTC. Translation: CASEGGQGYGYTF. This chain connects TRBV6-5 to TRBJ1-2; 8 bases map to TRBD1. Trimming at V came to 8 bases and at J to 5 bases, leaving 7 bases not matched to a gene. CDR3 length equals 13 residues. The germline V gene has CDR1 MNHEY and CDR2 SVGAGI.

This chain links TRBV11-2 with TRBJ2-7; 7 bases are a match to TRBD2. The CDR3 has 14 amino acids. Looked up from germline, CDR1 is SGHAT and CDR2 is FQNNGV. Trimming at V came to 1 base and at J to 6 bases, leaving 6 bases not matched to a gene. CDR3 residues: CASSLAGGSSEQYF. As DNA, the CDR3 is TGTGCCAGCAGCTTAGCGGGGGGATCTAGCGAGCAGTACTTC.

The chain recombines TRBV5-1 with TRBJ2-5; weak D call: TRBD1 (5 bases). Looked up from germline, CDR1 is SGHRS and CDR2 is YFSETQ. V gave up 4 bases and J gave up 3 bases, with 10 bases separating them. There are 13 residues in the CDR3. The CDR3 spells CASSTGQKETQYF. As DNA, the CDR3 is TGCGCCAGCAGCACAGGCCAGAAAGAGACCCAGTACTTC.

The rearrangement joins TRBV19 to TRBJ1-2; a weak D match, TRBD1 (6 bases). V was trimmed by 9 bases and J by 5 bases, leaving 19 bases between them. CDR3 length equals 14 residues. CDR1 is LNHDA and CDR2 is SQIVND in the germline V gene (reference sequence). The CDR3 reads CASRHRDFYYGYTF. CDR3 coding DNA: TGTGCCAGCCGACACAGGGATTTTTATTATGGCTACACCTTC.

The gene calls are TRBV19 and TRBJ1-2; 8 positions match TRBD1. With 6 bases clipped from V and 4 bases from J, the junction kept 7 bases outside the gene matches. The CDR3 loop spans 14 amino acids. CDR1 LNHDA and CDR2 SQIVND come from the germline V gene (reference sequence). The CDR3 nucleotides are TGTGCCAGTAGCCTTGGACAGGGAAGCTATGGCTACACCTTC. Protein sequence: CASSLGQGSYGYTF.

The chain is built from TRBV27 and TRBJ1-1; 9 positions match TRBD1. With V trimmed by 6 bases and J by 7 bases, 12 bases remained unmatched. Per germline, CDR1 MNHEY and CDR2 SMNVEV (reference sequence). CDR3 length: 15 amino acids. The CDR3 nucleotides are TGTGCCAGCAGACGACCGGGACAGGGCCATCTTGAAGCTTTCTTT. Its protein is CASRRPGQGHLEAFF.